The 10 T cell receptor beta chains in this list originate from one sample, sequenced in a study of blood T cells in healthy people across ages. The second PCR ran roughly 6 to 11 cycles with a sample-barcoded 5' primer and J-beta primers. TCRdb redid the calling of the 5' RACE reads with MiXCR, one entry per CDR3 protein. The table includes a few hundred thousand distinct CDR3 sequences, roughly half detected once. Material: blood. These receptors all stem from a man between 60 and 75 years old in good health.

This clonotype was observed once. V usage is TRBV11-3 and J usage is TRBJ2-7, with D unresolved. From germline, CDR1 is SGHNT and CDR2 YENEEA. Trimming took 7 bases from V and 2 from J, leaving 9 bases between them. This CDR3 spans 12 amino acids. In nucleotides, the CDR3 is TGTGCCAGCAAGGGCAGGCCCTACGAGCAGTACTTC. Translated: CASKGRPYEQYF.

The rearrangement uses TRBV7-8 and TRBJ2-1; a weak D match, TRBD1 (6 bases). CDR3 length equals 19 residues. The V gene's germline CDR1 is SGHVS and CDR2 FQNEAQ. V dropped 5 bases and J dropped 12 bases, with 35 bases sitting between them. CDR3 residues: CASSPYGPSQGGTMFGQFF. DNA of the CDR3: TGTGCCAGCAGCCCCTACGGGCCTAGCCAAGGGGGAACAATGTTTGGGCAGTTCTTC.

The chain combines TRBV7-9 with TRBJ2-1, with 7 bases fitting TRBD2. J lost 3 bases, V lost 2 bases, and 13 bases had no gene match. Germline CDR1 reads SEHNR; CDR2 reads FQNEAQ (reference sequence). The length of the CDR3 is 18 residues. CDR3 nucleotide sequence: TGTGCCAGCAGCTTATGGGGACTACAAGTAGCGATCTACAATGAGCAGTTCTTC. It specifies CASSLWGLQVAIYNEQFF. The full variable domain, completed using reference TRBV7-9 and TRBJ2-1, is DTGVSQNPRHKITKRGQNVTFRCDPISEHNRLYWYRQTLGQGPEFLTYFQNEAQLEKSRLLSDRFSAERPKGSFSTLEIQRTEQGDSAMYLCASSLWGLQVAIYNEQFFGPGTRLTVL.

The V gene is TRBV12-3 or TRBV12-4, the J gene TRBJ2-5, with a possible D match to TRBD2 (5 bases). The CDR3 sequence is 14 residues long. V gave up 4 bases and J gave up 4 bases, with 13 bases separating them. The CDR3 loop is CASSWNGEGETQYF. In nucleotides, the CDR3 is TGTGCCAGCAGTTGGAACGGGGAAGGAGAGACCCAGTACTTC.

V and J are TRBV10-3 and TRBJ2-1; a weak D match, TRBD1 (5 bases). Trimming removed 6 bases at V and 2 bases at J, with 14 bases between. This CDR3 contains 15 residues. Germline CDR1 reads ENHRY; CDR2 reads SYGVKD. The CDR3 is CAISASQGTYNEQFF. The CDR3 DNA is TGTGCCATCAGCGCTTCCCAGGGTACCTACAATGAGCAGTTCTTC.

CDR3 loop: CASSYPSGRFEQFF. The CDR3 coding sequence is TGTGCCAGCAGTTATCCTAGCGGGAGGTTTGAGCAGTTCTTC. The chain couples TRBV6-2 or TRBV6-3 to TRBJ2-1, with 11 bases matching TRBD2. The V gene's germline CDR1 is MNHEY and CDR2 SVGEGT. The CDR3 loop spans 14 amino acids. V dropped 3 bases and J dropped 9; count of bases not matched to a gene: 4.

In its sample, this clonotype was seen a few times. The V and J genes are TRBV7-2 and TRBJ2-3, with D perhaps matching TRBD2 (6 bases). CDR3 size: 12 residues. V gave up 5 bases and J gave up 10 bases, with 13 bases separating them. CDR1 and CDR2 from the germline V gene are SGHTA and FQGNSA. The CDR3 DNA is TGTGCCAGCAGCGCAAGCGGGTTGGCGCAGTATTTT. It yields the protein CASSASGLAQYF.

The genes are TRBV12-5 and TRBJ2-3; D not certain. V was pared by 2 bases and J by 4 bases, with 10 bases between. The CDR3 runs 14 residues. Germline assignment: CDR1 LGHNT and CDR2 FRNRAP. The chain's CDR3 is CASGLSASADTQYF. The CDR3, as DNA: TGTGCTAGTGGTTTGTCAGCGAGTGCAGATACGCAGTATTTT.

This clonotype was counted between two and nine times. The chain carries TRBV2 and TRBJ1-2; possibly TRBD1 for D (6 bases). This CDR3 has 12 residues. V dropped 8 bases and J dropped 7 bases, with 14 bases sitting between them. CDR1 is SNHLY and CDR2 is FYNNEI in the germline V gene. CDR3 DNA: TGTGCCAGCGCCCGGACAGACACTGGCTACACCTTC. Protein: CASARTDTGYTF.

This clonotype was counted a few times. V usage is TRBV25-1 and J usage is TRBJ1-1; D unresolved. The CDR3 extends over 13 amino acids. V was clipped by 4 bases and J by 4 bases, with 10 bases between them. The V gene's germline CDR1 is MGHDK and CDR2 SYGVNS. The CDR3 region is CASSGGGLTEAFF. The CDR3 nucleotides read TGTGCCAGCAGTGGGGGTGGTCTCACTGAAGCTTTCTTT.